These 32 T cell receptor beta chains came from one sample sequenced in a study of regulatory T cells in long-lasting Graves disease. With iRepertoire HTBI primers and Arm-PCR of CDR3 regions, TCR beta libraries were built. Using its own MiXCR run on the multiplex PCR reads, TCRdb lists one record per CDR3 protein. The table shows about 310,000 distinct CDR3 sequences, with roughly a fifth occurring only once. This sample's time point: persistent/refractory GD, antithyroid drugs over 5 years with positive TRAb. PBMCs provided the RNA from which the TCR library was made. Sequencing was performed on peripheral blood mononuclear cells (PBMCs), taken when the disease was refractory, from a patient treated with antithyroid drugs. These receptors all stem from a female donor with Graves disease.

The chain recombines TRBV19 with TRBJ2-2; D unresolved. This CDR3 region has 14 residues. CDR1 and CDR2 from the germline V gene are LNHDA and SQIVND (reference sequence). V shed 3 bases and J shed 6 bases, with 11 bases lying between them. In nucleotides, the CDR3 is TGTGCCAGTAGTATCTCGGGCGAGGCCGGGGAGCTGTTTTTT. Amino acid sequence: CASSISGEAGELFF.

This chain links TRBV18 with TRBJ1-1; TRBD1 aligns across 8 bases. The CDR3 length is 16 residues. Germline assignment: CDR1 KGHSH and CDR2 LQKENI. Trimming took 3 bases from V and 1 from J; bases not matched to a gene: 7. CDR3 sequence: CASSPNSGTGNTEAFF. CDR3 sequence (DNA): TGTGCCAGCTCACCTAACTCCGGGACAGGGAACACTGAAGCTTTCTTT. Full variable domain (outside the CDR3, taken from reference TRBV18 and TRBJ1-1): NAGVMQNPRHLVRRRGQEARLRCSPMKGHSHVYWYRQLPEEGLKFMVYLQKENIIDESGMPKERFSAEFPKEGPSILRIQQVVRGDSAAYFCASSPNSGTGNTEAFFGQGTRLTVV.

There are a few counts of this clonotype. This chain uses TRBV29-1 with TRBJ1-1; D perhaps matches TRBD1 (6 bases). The CDR3 covers 12 residues. Germline V gene data show CDR1 as SQVTM and CDR2 as ANQGSEA. With 4 bases removed from V and 8 bases from J, the gap between germline ends came to 14 bases. In nucleotides, the CDR3 is TGCAGCGTTGTGTCGGCGGGGGCAGAAGCTTTCTTT. It translates to CSVVSAGAEAFF.

The V call is TRBV3-1, the J call TRBJ2-7, with 7 bases matching TRBD1. Germline trimming cut 0 bases from V and 2 bases from J; bases unmatched to any gene: 10. The CDR3 sequence is 17 residues long. Germline CDR1 reads LGHDT; CDR2 reads YNNKEL (reference sequence). CDR3 in amino acids: CASSQDLLRDRPYEQYF. DNA for the CDR3: TGTGCCAGCAGCCAAGACTTACTCCGGGACAGACCCTACGAGCAGTACTTC.

This clonotype was counted once. The chain recombines TRBV29-1 with TRBJ1-3; D uncertain. The V gene lost 4 bases and the J gene lost 4 bases, with 5 bases spanning the gap. Germline CDR1 reads SQVTM; CDR2 reads ANQGSEA. The length of the CDR3 is 11 residues. The CDR3 loop is CSVAKGNTIYF. CDR3 nucleotides: TGCAGCGTTGCGAAAGGAAACACCATATATTTT.

This clonotype was recorded many times. V is TRBV7-2 and J is TRBJ1-2; 12 bases agree with TRBD1. V was pared by 4 bases and J by 8 bases, with 14 bases of the junction left unmatched. The CDR3 is 17 amino acids. The germline V gene encodes CDR1 SGHTA and CDR2 FQGNSA. CDR3 DNA sequence: TGTGCCAGCAGCTGCCGGGACAGGGGGCCTTCCGTTGGGGGCTACACCTTC. It encodes CASSCRDRGPSVGGYTF. Based on the CDR3 plus reference TRBV7-2 and TRBJ1-2, the full variable domain is GAGVSQSPSNKVTEKGKDVELRCDPISGHTALYWYRQSLGQGLEFLIYFQGNSAPDKSGLPSDRFSAERTGGSVSTLTIQRTQQEDSAVYLCASSCRDRGPSVGGYTFGSGTRLTVV.

This clonotype has ten or more counts. The rearrangement links TRBV6-2 or TRBV6-3 to TRBJ2-7; D is possibly TRBD1 or TRBD2 (5 bases each). This CDR3 contains 13 residues. In germline, CDR1 is MNHEY, CDR2 SVGEGT. V was clipped by 6 bases and J by 0 bases, with 9 bases between them. Here the CDR3 DNA reads TGTGCCAGCAGCCACGGGGCCTCCTACGAGCAGTACTTC. This codes for CASSHGASYEQYF.

The chain is built from TRBV6-1 and TRBJ2-7, with D possibly TRBD1 on 6 matching bases. The CDR3 length is 14 residues. Germline CDR1 MNHNS, CDR2 SASEGT. The germline V and J ends were trimmed by 2 bases and 0 bases, with 8 bases remaining between them. This CDR3 reads CASSEQGSSYEQYF. CDR3 coding DNA: TGTGCCAGCAGTGAACAGGGGTCCTCCTACGAGCAGTACTTC.

This clonotype occurred a few times. The chain recombines TRBV7-3 with TRBJ2-7, with a possible D match to TRBD1 (5 bases). V was shortened by 1 base and J by 5 bases, with 9 bases between the two germline ends. This CDR3 is 13 amino acids long. Germline values: CDR1 SGHTA, CDR2 FQGTGA. CDR3 coding DNA: TGTGCCAGCAGCTTAAACGCCAGGGACGAGCAGTACTTC. This codes for CASSLNARDEQYF.

This clonotype was seen a handful of times. The chain carries TRBV11-2 and TRBJ2-6, with no clear D. The CDR3 consists of 16 residues. Trimming removed 5 bases at V and 0 bases at J, with 11 bases between. Germline CDR1 reads SGHAT; CDR2 reads FQNNGV. CDR3 bases: TGTGCCAGCAGCCCCCAGGACGCCTCTGGGGCCAACGTCCTGACTTTC. As protein: CASSPQDASGANVLTF. The variable domain in full, with the rest retrieved from reference TRBV11-2 and TRBJ2-6, is EAGVAQSPRYKIIEKRQSVAFWCNPISGHATLYWYQQILGQGPKLLIQFQNNGVVDDSQLPKDRFSAERLKGVDSTLKIQPAKLEDSAVYLCASSPQDASGANVLTFGAGSRLTVL.

Points on this clonotype: A much larger clone lies one base from this, so it may be a read error. The chain employs TRBV6-1 and TRBJ2-5; 7 bases match TRBD1. This CDR3 is 16 amino acids long. Germline-derived CDR1 and CDR2 are MNHNS and SASEGT. V was clipped by 5 bases and J by 5 bases; unmatched bases: 14. The CDR3 sequence: CASSHSRGDREETQYF. In nucleotides, the CDR3 is TGTGCCAGCAGTCACTCTAGGGGAGACAGGGAGGAGACCCAGTACTTC.

This sequence joins TRBV30 and TRBJ2-2; D unresolved. The germline CDR1 and CDR2 sequences are GTSNPN and SVGIG (reference sequence). V shed 0 bases and J shed 4 bases, with 9 bases lying between them. This CDR3 region has 14 residues. The CDR3: CAWSVLDFTGELFF. The CDR3 DNA sequence: TGTGCCTGGAGTGTACTGGATTTCACCGGGGAGCTGTTTTTT. The full variable domain, completed using reference TRBV30 and TRBJ2-2, is SQTIHQWPATLVQPVGSPLSLECTVEGTSNPNLYWYRQAAGRGLQLLFYSVGIGQISSEVPQNLSASRPQDRQFILSSKKLLLSDSGFYLCAWSVLDFTGELFFGEGSRLTVL.

V usage is TRBV3-1 and J usage is TRBJ2-7; no clear D gene. Per the germline V gene, CDR1 is LGHDT and CDR2 is YNNKEL (reference sequence). This CDR3 has 13 amino acids. The V end was cut by 1 base, the J end by 0 bases, with 4 bases between. CDR3 residues: CASSQGPSYEQYF. CDR3 bases: TGTGCCAGCAGCCAAGGGCCCTCCTACGAGCAGTACTTC.

The chain combines TRBV28 with TRBJ2-4; possibly TRBD2 for D (6 bases). The germline CDR1 and CDR2 sequences are MDHEN and SYDVKM. This CDR3 contains 18 residues. V was pared by 1 base and J by 2 bases, with 18 bases between. The CDR3 protein is CASSLSYWGERSKNIQYF. The CDR3, as DNA: TGTGCCAGCAGTTTATCCTATTGGGGGGAGAGATCCAAAAACATTCAGTACTTC.

This clonotype was detected only a few times. The V gene is TRBV29-1, the J gene TRBJ1-4; D is possibly TRBD1 (5 bases). This CDR3 is 13 amino acids long. Germline V gives CDR1 SQVTM, CDR2 ANQGSEA. With 3 bases removed from V and 8 bases from J, the gap between germline ends came to 13 bases. The CDR3 DNA reads TGCAGCGTTGACGGGGGGGGAGGAGAAAAACTGTTTTTT. Translated: CSVDGGGGEKLFF.

This clonotype occurred a few times. The chain links TRBV20-1 to TRBJ2-7, with 10 bases that match TRBD1. The CDR3 spans 18 residues. The V segment lost 0 bases and the J segment 1 base; nucleotides outside the gene matches: 12. Per the germline V gene, CDR1 is DFQATT and CDR2 is SNEGSKA (reference sequence). CDR3 sequence reads: CSARDPDLWTGGSYEQYF. CDR3 bases: TGCAGTGCTAGAGATCCCGACCTTTGGACAGGGGGTTCCTACGAGCAGTACTTC.

This clonotype was seen at least ten times. Relative to the germline gene, one junction end is altered; a read error may explain this. V is TRBV12-3 or TRBV12-4 and J is TRBJ2-7, with TRBD1 matching over 9 bases. This CDR3 has 15 amino acids. CDR3 in amino acids: CASSIAGTGFYEQYF. CDR3 sequence (DNA): TGTGCCAGCAGTATAGCCGGGACAGGGTTCTACGAGCAGTACTTC.

This clonotype was observed a handful of times. This chain uses TRBV5-1 with TRBJ2-5; D unclear. The V and J ends lost 4 bases and 5 bases respectively, with 9 bases between them. The CDR3 is made up of 12 amino acids. Germline V gene lookup returns CDR1 SGHRS and CDR2 YFSETQ. The CDR3 sequence: CASSQETETQYF. CDR3 nucleotide sequence: TGCGCCAGCAGCCAGGAGACGGAGACCCAGTACTTC.

J is TRBJ1-3 and V is TRBV7-2, with TRBD1 identical over 7 bases. This CDR3 is built from 15 residues. Germline V lookup: CDR1 SGHTA, CDR2 FQGNSA. The ends lost 6 bases at V and 4 bases at J; junction bases unmatched: 9. The CDR3 nucleotides read TGTGCCAGCAGTAACGCCGGGACAGAAGGAAACACCATATATTTT. Protein: CASSNAGTEGNTIYF.

V and J are TRBV5-4 and TRBJ2-5, with a possible D match to TRBD2 (5 bases). V lost 3 bases and J lost 2, with 11 bases in between. CDR3 length: 14 amino acids. Germline CDR1 is SGHNT and CDR2 is YYREEE (reference sequence). CDR3 bases: TGTGCCAGCAGCTCTATAGGGAGTCAAGAGACCCAGTACTTC. It is translated as CASSSIGSQETQYF.

This clonotype was found a few times. V is TRBV7-9 and J is TRBJ2-7, with TRBD1 matching over 12 bases. This CDR3 is 16 amino acids long. The junction had 13 bases not matched to a gene; V was cut back by 6 bases and J by 7 bases. Germline lookup yields CDR1 SEHNR and CDR2 FQNEAQ (reference sequence). This CDR3 is CASSSSAGQGAKEQYF. The CDR3, as DNA: TGTGCCAGCAGTTCATCCGCGGGACAGGGGGCGAAAGAGCAGTACTTC.

This clonotype occurred many times. The rearrangement uses TRBV5-1 and TRBJ2-7; no reliable D call. This CDR3 is built from 16 residues. From germline, CDR1 is SGHRS and CDR2 YFSETQ. V shed 0 bases and J shed 2 bases, with 15 bases lying between them. The DNA for the CDR3 is TGCGCCAGCAGCTTGGGGGGAAGATCGGCGGCCTACGAGCAGTACTTC. This translates into CASSLGGRSAAYEQYF.

A few counts support this clonotype. This rearrangement joins TRBV7-2 to TRBJ2-4; weak D call: TRBD1 (5 bases). Germline CDR1 is SGHTA and CDR2 is FQGNSA. V shed 6 bases and J shed 2 bases, with 14 bases lying between them. This CDR3 comprises 15 residues. CDR3 protein: CASRGDQGSKNIQYF. The CDR3 DNA follows: TGTGCCAGCAGGGGTGATCAGGGTTCCAAAAACATTCAGTACTTC. The entire variable domain, with the rest obtained from reference TRBV7-2 and TRBJ2-4, is as follows: GAGVSQSPSNKVTEKGKDVELRCDPISGHTALYWYRQSLGQGLEFLIYFQGNSAPDKSGLPSDRFSAERTGGSVSTLTIQRTQQEDSAVYLCASRGDQGSKNIQYFGAGTRLSVL.

This clonotype was counted between two and nine times. The chain is built from TRBV11-2 and TRBJ1-2; D gene uncertain. The V and J ends lost 1 base and 6 bases respectively, with 3 bases between them. The CDR3 is made up of 11 amino acids. Looked up from germline, CDR1 is SGHAT and CDR2 is FQNNGV. CDR3 in amino acids: CASSLVNGYTF. CDR3 coding DNA: TGTGCCAGCAGCTTAGTTAATGGCTACACCTTC.

The rearrangement joins TRBV6-1 to TRBJ1-6; no clear D. The V end was cut by 2 bases, the J end by 0 bases, with 14 bases between. The CDR3 length is 18 residues. In germline, CDR1 is MNHNS, CDR2 SASEGT. This CDR3 reads CASSEFARSSSYNSPLHF. As DNA, the CDR3 is TGTGCCAGCAGTGAATTCGCGCGGTCGAGCTCCTATAATTCACCCCTCCACTTT.

This clonotype has a count of ten or more. CDR3 nucleotides: TGTGCCAGCAGTCACAGGGTTCGAGAGACCCAGTACTTC. It translates to CASSHRVRETQYF. The chain is built from TRBV6-2 or TRBV6-3 and TRBJ2-5, with a tentative D call TRBD1 (6 bases). The germline V gene has CDR1 MNHEY and CDR2 SVGEGT. This CDR3 comprises 13 residues. The germline V and J ends were trimmed by 5 bases and 4 bases, with 11 bases remaining between them.

A note on this clonotype: One base away lies a much larger clone, so this may be a sequencing read error. This chain connects TRBV7-2 to TRBJ2-5; 11 bases are a match to TRBD2. CDR1 SGHTA and CDR2 FQGNSA come from the germline V gene. The CDR3 covers 16 residues. The CDR3 DNA sequence: TGTGCCAGCGGCTTAGTGGCTAGCGGGGGGCAAGAGACCCAGTACTTC. Protein: CASGLVASGGQETQYF.

This clonotype occurred a few times. The rearrangement joins TRBV7-9 to TRBJ2-7, with D unclear. The germline gives CDR1 SEHNR, CDR2 FQNEAQ (reference sequence). This CDR3 region has 17 residues. Trimming stripped 3 bases from V and 3 bases from J, with 21 bases between. The CDR3: CASSFMLGDASNYEQYF. The CDR3, as DNA: TGTGCCAGCAGCTTTATGCTTGGTGATGCCAGTAACTACGAGCAGTACTTC.

The sample holds many counts of this clonotype. The chain links TRBV12-3 or TRBV12-4 to TRBJ1-5; D is unresolved. There are 15 residues in the CDR3. The V and J ends lost 5 bases and 5 bases respectively, with 16 bases between them. This CDR3 is CASSRTGVYDQPQHF. CDR3 nucleotides: TGTGCCAGCAGTCGGACCGGGGTTTACGATCAGCCCCAGCATTTT.

The gene calls are TRBV24-1 and TRBJ1-2, with D tentatively TRBD1 (5 bases). This CDR3 has 12 residues. Germline V CDR1 and CDR2: KGHDR, SFDVKD. V lost 3 bases and J 10 bases, leaving 11 bases between the germline ends. In DNA form, the CDR3 reads TGTGCCACCAGTGATCCTTTGGGGCCCTACACCTTC. Translated, it gives CATSDPLGPYTF.

Of note for this clonotype: The CDR3 does not end in the conserved phenylalanine or tryptophan, so this is likely a read error. The chain recombines TRBV13 with TRBJ2-5; D gene unclear. V lost 4 bases and J 4 bases, leaving 22 bases between the germline ends. This CDR3 has 17 residues. Germline CDR1 and CDR2: PRHDT and FYEKMQ (reference sequence). The CDR3 region is CASSSDLDRRHGETQYS. Here the CDR3 DNA reads TGTGCCAGCAGCTCTGATCTTGACCGCCGACACGGAGAGACCCAGTACTCC.

V and J are TRBV20-1 and TRBJ2-3, with 9 bases that match TRBD2. Germline loops: CDR1 DFQATT, CDR2 SNEGSKA (reference sequence). CDR3 length: 17 amino acids. V was pared by 3 bases and J by 4 bases, with 14 bases of the junction left unmatched. As DNA, the CDR3 is TGCAGTGCTAGTACCGTGACTAGCGGAAATAACGCAGATACGCAGTATTTT. Its translation is CSASTVTSGNNADTQYF.